The sequence of this T cell receptor (beta chain) was determined in a study of CD8 T cells in ankylosing spondylitis. General study results and limits: Made up of roughly 8 highly homologous variants, a TCR beta motif appeared characteristic of ankylosing spondylitis blood. Disease-linked clones reportedly showed significant enrichment in matched ankylosing spondylitis synovial fluid.

The CDR3 runs to 14 residues. Germline lookup yields CDR1 SQVTM and CDR2 ANQGSEA. The germline V and J ends were trimmed by 5 bases and 4 bases, with 14 bases remaining between them. TCRdb independently ran MiXCR on the 5' RACE reads; one entry per CDR3 protein. This sample has roughly 300,000 distinct CDR3 sequences, with 7.5% to 9% found just once. Notes on this clonotype: Its specificity is not known.

Material: blood, either unsorted or a sorted T cell fraction (not recorded which). This chain joins TRBV29-1 and TRBJ2-2; D could derive from TRBD1 or TRBD2 (5 bases each). The receptor was isolated from a male donor with ankylosing spondylitis. The CDR3 loop is CSVIPRGVTGELFF. For the CDR3, the DNA is TGCAGCGTTATCCCGAGGGGAGTCACCGGGGAGCTGTTTTTT.